This T cell receptor (beta chain) was identified during a study of early T cells in non-severe SARS-CoV-2 infection. A single record per CDR3 protein comes from TCRdb applying MiXCR to the 5' RACE reads. The top ten clones hold less than 3.5% of a sample with approximately 99,000 distinct CDR3 sequences, 9% to 13% of them seen once. The CDR3 extends over 16 amino acids. Germline V gene data show CDR1 as LGHNT and CDR2 as FRNRAP. V gave up 2 bases and J gave up 0 bases, with 10 bases separating them. The chain uses TRBV12-5 and TRBJ2-2; D possibly corresponds to TRBD1 (5 bases). This clonotype was sampled from an adult who was a healthcare worker with PCR-confirmed SARS-CoV-2 infection or an uninfected control (not recorded which). Input material: whole blood. The CDR3 DNA sequence: TGTGCTAGTGGTTTGTTGGGGCTTCCGAACACCGGGGAGCTGTTTTTT. It translates to CASGLLGLPNTGELFF.